The TCR beta chain described here comes from a study of molecular identifiers for immune sequencing clone quantification. At least ten counts were recorded for this clonotype. The antigen remains undetermined. This CDR3 comprises 14 residues. Germline V gene lookup returns CDR1 SGHTA and CDR2 FQGTGA. The V end was cut by 0 bases, the J end by 8 bases, with 11 bases between. Study-wide points: Clones exceeding 20 RNA copies carried over 98% of effector molecules but under 1% of naive-cell molecules.

TCR libraries were built in bulk with a published protocol and specific TCR primers. TCRdb recomputed calls from the PCR reads with MiXCR, one row per CDR3 protein. The repertoire includes fewer than 100,000 distinct CDR3 sequences, around 23% of them detected once, and about 0.95% sits in the top ten. The naive CD8 libraries originated from between roughly 19,000 and 1,000,000 sorted cells and drew on 10%, 30% or 50% RNA. For naive CD8 T cells, sorting used the CD8+CD4-CCR7+CD45RA+ phenotype. The chain employs TRBV7-3 and TRBJ2-1, with D possibly matching TRBD2 (5 bases). This clonotype originated in a human donor in good health. Some libraries in this study had Jurkat cell RNA spiked in. The sequencing input was naive CD8+ T cells from blood, with Jurkat cell RNA spiked in. Subset defined: FACS-sorted CD8+CD4-CCR7+CD45RA+ naive T cells. The DNA of the CDR3 is TGTGCCAGCAGCTTAACACTCGGGGAAGATGAGCAGTTCTTC. This codes for CASSLTLGEDEQFF.